This T cell receptor (beta chain) was observed in a study of T-cell reconstitution after alpha-beta-depleted transplantation in children. CDR3 length equals 15 residues. V was shortened by 2 bases and J by 0 bases, with 9 bases between the two germline ends. Germline-derived CDR1 and CDR2 are SGHAT and FQNNGV. The TCRbeta library was prepared with unique molecular identifiers. TCRdb re-called the PCR reads through MiXCR, storing one row per CDR3 protein. The sample carries around 45,000 distinct CDR3 sequences, 52% recorded once. The gene calls are TRBV11-2 and TRBJ2-3; no reliable D call. This clonotype originated in a boy under two years old with SCID, due to receive a stem cell transplant. Sample: peripheral blood, taken before TCRalphabeta/CD19-depleted stem cell transplant. The chain's CDR3 is CASSLLIRSTDTQYF. The CDR3, as DNA: TGTGCCAGCAGCTTACTTATCCGGAGCACAGATACGCAGTATTTT.